What follows are 13 T cell receptor beta chains derived from one specimen sequenced in a study of T-cell reconstitution after alpha-beta-depleted transplantation in children. Preparation of the TCRbeta library was carried out with unique molecular identifiers. TCRdb used MiXCR to reprocess the PCR reads, holding one entry per CDR3 protein. The sample shows some 130,000 distinct CDR3 sequences, 9.7% of them seen only once. The sequenced sample was PBMCs, mostly from graft donor cells, obtained 180 days after TCRalphabeta/CD19-depleted stem cell transplant. Receptors originate from a girl under three years old who had a stem cell transplant for combined immunodeficiency, so the T cells may come from the graft donor.

This clonotype was seen more than once but under ten times. V is TRBV29-1 and J is TRBJ1-4, with D possibly being TRBD1 (5 bases). V lost 3 bases and J 3 bases, leaving 14 bases between the germline ends. This CDR3 spans 15 amino acids. In germline, CDR1 is SQVTM, CDR2 ANQGSEA. CDR3 protein: CSVEGGRLANEKLFF. DNA for the CDR3: TGCAGCGTTGAGGGGGGGAGATTGGCTAATGAAAAACTGTTTTTT.

The V gene is TRBV12-3 or TRBV12-4, the J gene TRBJ2-1; TRBD1 might be the D (5 bases). The CDR3 contains 15 residues. V shed 0 bases and J shed 6 bases, with 12 bases lying between them. As DNA, the CDR3 is TGTGCCAGCAGTTTAGCGCAGGGCAGTTCCAATGAGCAGTTCTTC. Translation: CASSLAQGSSNEQFF.

The table lists this clonotype with a few counts. The CDR3 is CSARALRGPGDEQYF. The CDR3 DNA follows: TGCAGTGCTAGAGCTCTCCGGGGGCCCGGGGATGAGCAGTACTTC. The chain employs TRBV20-1 and TRBJ2-7, with D perhaps being TRBD1 or TRBD2 (6 bases each). V lost 1 base and J 7 bases, leaving 20 bases between the germline ends. CDR1 is DFQATT and CDR2 is SNEGSKA in the germline V gene (reference sequence). CDR3 size: 15 residues.

This clonotype was counted only a few times. CDR3 in amino acids: CAISEYPGRGDTQYF. For the CDR3, the DNA is TGTGCCATCAGTGAGTACCCCGGGAGAGGAGATACGCAGTATTTT. The V and J genes are TRBV10-3 and TRBJ2-3, with D possibly being TRBD2 (6 bases). The V and J ends lost 1 base and 5 bases respectively, with 13 bases between them. In germline, CDR1 is ENHRY, CDR2 SYGVKD. There are 15 residues in the CDR3.

In this sample, this clonotype turned up a few times. The chain recombines TRBV7-2 with TRBJ2-3, with unresolved D. The CDR3 consists of 14 residues. Looked up from germline, CDR1 is SGHTA and CDR2 is FQGNSA. The germline V and J ends were trimmed by 10 bases and 0 bases, with 14 bases remaining between them. The chain's CDR3 is CATSTGHSTDTQYF. CDR3 DNA: TGTGCCACCTCCACCGGCCATAGCACAGATACGCAGTATTTT.

This clonotype occurred a few times. The gene calls are TRBV6-2 or TRBV6-3 and TRBJ1-5, with 11 positions matching TRBD1. V gave up 4 bases and J gave up 9 bases; unmatched junction bases: 11. Germline V gives CDR1 MNHEY, CDR2 SVGEGT. The CDR3 runs to 16 residues. The CDR3 DNA follows: TGTGCCAGCAGTTTCCCGGGACAGGGGGTCCGGTCGCCCCAGCATTTT. Its protein product is CASSFPGQGVRSPQHF.

This clonotype was seen only a few times. The chain combines TRBV10-3 with TRBJ2-7, with 7 nucleotides matching TRBD1. The CDR3 contains 14 residues. Per the germline V gene, CDR1 is ENHRY and CDR2 is SYGVKD. V was pared by 5 bases and J by 6 bases, with 10 bases of the junction left unmatched. The CDR3 nucleotides are TGTGCCATCAGTCCGACAGGGCCTAACGGCGAGCAGTACTTC. This gives the protein CAISPTGPNGEQYF.

The chain is built from TRBV29-1 and TRBJ1-3; 8 bases match TRBD1. Germline V gene data show CDR1 as SQVTM and CDR2 as ANQGSEA. Trimming cost V 7 bases and J 2 bases; bases outside gene matches: 4. This CDR3 has 13 residues. The CDR3 DNA is TGCAGCGCCTTGACAGGGGCTGGAAACACCATATATTTT. Protein: CSALTGAGNTIYF.

This chain uses TRBV6-1 with TRBJ2-1, with 12 bases fitting TRBD1. Germline V gives CDR1 MNHNS, CDR2 SASEGT. V shed 5 bases and J 9 bases; nucleotides not matched to a gene: 8. The CDR3 totals 15 residues. The CDR3 protein is CASSLPGQGAGEQFF. In DNA form, the CDR3 reads TGTGCCAGCAGTCTCCCGGGACAGGGGGCCGGTGAGCAGTTCTTC.

This clonotype was recorded a few times. The genes are TRBV29-1 and TRBJ2-5, with 10 bases fitting TRBD2. The J segment lost 3 bases and the V segment lost 4 bases, leaving 2 bases of the junction unmatched. The CDR3 extends over 13 amino acids. Germline CDR1 reads SQVTM; CDR2 reads ANQGSEA. The CDR3 bases are TGCAGCGTTGGCACTAGCGGGGAAGAGACCCAGTACTTC. Translating gives CSVGTSGEETQYF.

The sample holds a few counts of this clonotype. The genes are TRBV12-3 or TRBV12-4 and TRBJ2-2; 7 bases map to TRBD2. J gave up 7 bases and V 3 bases, and 8 bases lay outside the gene matches. The CDR3 has 15 amino acids. CDR3 sequence reads: CASSFRMGGDGELFF. In nucleotides, the CDR3 is TGTGCCAGCAGTTTCCGCATGGGGGGGGACGGGGAGCTGTTTTTT.

The rearrangement links TRBV29-1 to TRBJ2-2; D unclear. The germline gives CDR1 SQVTM, CDR2 ANQGSEA. The CDR3 runs 14 residues. V lost 4 bases and J 2 bases, leaving 11 bases between the germline ends. CDR3 region: CSVVPALNTGELFF. CDR3 coding DNA: TGCAGCGTTGTACCAGCTTTAAACACCGGGGAGCTGTTTTTT.

This clonotype was observed a few times. The V gene is TRBV20-1, the J gene TRBJ1-1, with 7 bases aligning to TRBD1. V lost 0 bases to trimming and J lost 11 bases; unmatched junction nucleotides: 9. CDR3 length equals 13 residues. Germline CDR1 DFQATT, CDR2 SNEGSKA (reference sequence). In DNA form, the CDR3 reads TGCAGTGCTAGAGAGTGGCAGGGGGAGAAGGCTTTCTTT. Translated: CSAREWQGEKAFF.